The 28 T cell receptor beta chains below all came from one sample that was sequenced in a study of PD-L1 blockade in urothelial cancer. Clones were sequenced by immunoSEQ multiplex PCR, and TCRdb holds only the in-frame ones, with some missing. The sample lists 60,000 to 70,000 clones, approximately 81% occurring once. Time point given: pretreatment peripheral blood. The specimen was PBMCs, collected around atezolizumab (anti-PD-L1) treatment. Receptors originate from a man between 65 and 85 years old with urothelial cancer.

This clone occurred a few times. CDR3: CASSELRGTIEAFF. The DNA of the CDR3 is TGTGCCAGCAGTGAGCTCAGGGGGACGATTGAAGCTTTCTTT. The chain carries TRBV2 and TRBJ1-1; TRBD1 matches 7 bases. There are 14 residues in the CDR3. In germline, CDR1 is SNHLY, CDR2 FYNNEI. Germline trimming cut 3 bases from V and 7 bases from J; bases unmatched to any gene: 8.

V and J are TRBV9 and TRBJ2-7, with 8 bases fitting TRBD2. The CDR3 covers 13 residues. From germline, CDR1 is SGDLS and CDR2 YYNGEE. With 3 bases clipped from V and 6 bases from J, the junction kept 5 bases outside the gene matches. The CDR3 region has the DNA TGTGCCAGCAGCGAAGCGGGAGCTGTCGAGCAGTACTTC. It specifies CASSEAGAVEQYF.

This sequence joins TRBV19 and TRBJ1-1; D is unresolved. Trimming stripped 7 bases from V and 5 bases from J, with 14 bases between. The CDR3 loop spans 13 amino acids. Germline V gives CDR1 LNHDA, CDR2 SQIVND (reference sequence). This CDR3 is CASKIDPRTEAFF. CDR3 nucleotides: TGTGCCAGTAAGATAGACCCCAGAACTGAAGCTTTCTTT. Combining the CDR3 with reference TRBV19 and TRBJ1-1 gives the whole variable domain DGGITQSPKYLFRKEGQNVTLSCEQNLNHDAMYWYRQDPGQGLRLIYYSQIVNDFQKGDIAEGYSVSREKKESFPLTVTSAQKNPTAFYLCASKIDPRTEAFFGQGTRLTVV.

V gene TRBV7-8 combines with J gene TRBJ1-5, with a weak D call TRBD1 (6 bases). The ends were cut back, 5 bases at V and 2 bases at J, with 10 bases in the middle. Per germline, CDR1 SGHVS and CDR2 FQNEAQ. The CDR3 is 14 amino acids. Here the CDR3 DNA reads TGTGCCAGCAGCCGCAGGGGTGGCAATCAGCCCCAGCATTTT. The encoded protein is CASSRRGGNQPQHF.

The chain has TRBV6-4 and TRBJ1-2; 8 positions agree with TRBD1. In germline, CDR1 is MRHNA, CDR2 SNTAGT. The CDR3 length is 15 residues. J lost 6 bases, V lost 7 bases, and 13 bases had no gene match. CDR3 nucleotides: TGTGCCAGCAAACGCGGGACAGGAGAACCCCATGGCTACACCTTC. This encodes CASKRGTGEPHGYTF.

This clone has a handful of counts. This rearrangement joins TRBV7-2 to TRBJ1-5; weak D call: TRBD1 (6 bases). V shed 5 bases and J shed 3 bases, with 11 bases lying between them. CDR1 is SGHTA, CDR2 FQGNSA, per germline. This CDR3 contains 14 residues. CDR3 protein: CASSPQGFNQPQHF. DNA of the CDR3: TGTGCCAGCAGCCCCCAGGGGTTCAATCAGCCCCAGCATTTT.

The chain links TRBV27 to TRBJ1-1; possibly TRBD1 for D (6 bases). Germline V gives CDR1 MNHEY, CDR2 SMNVEV (reference sequence). This CDR3 has 13 amino acids. Trimming removed 6 bases at V and 6 bases at J, with 14 bases between. Here the CDR3 DNA reads TGTGCCAGCAGCACAGGGTTTCGGGCTGAAGCTTTCTTT. This gives the protein CASSTGFRAEAFF.

The chain links TRBV9 to TRBJ2-1; TRBD2 matches 8 bases. V was pared by 3 bases and J by 2 bases, with 4 bases of the junction left unmatched. CDR1 is SGDLS and CDR2 is YYNGEE in the germline V gene. The CDR3 covers 15 residues. CDR3 protein: CASSAFSGTYNEQFF. CDR3 nucleotide sequence: TGTGCCAGCAGCGCGTTTAGCGGGACCTACAATGAGCAGTTCTTC.

V usage is TRBV29-1 and J usage is TRBJ2-3, with 10 bases lining up with TRBD2. CDR3 length equals 14 residues. Germline CDR1 reads SQVTM; CDR2 reads ANQGSEA. V shed 7 bases and J 3 bases; nucleotides not matched to a gene: 7. The CDR3 loop is CSAGRGLATDTQYF. CDR3 nucleotides: TGCAGCGCCGGGCGGGGACTAGCGACAGATACGCAGTATTTT.

The chain has TRBV11-2 and TRBJ1-4; D remains ambiguous. V was pared by 5 bases and J by 7 bases, with 11 bases between. Germline lookup yields CDR1 SGHAT and CDR2 FQNNGV. The CDR3 covers 13 residues. CDR3 protein: CASSLREPEKLFF. DNA of the CDR3: TGTGCCAGCAGCCTCCGGGAGCCTGAAAAACTGTTTTTT.

This chain joins TRBV27 and TRBJ2-2, with D hard to call. The V end lost 5 bases, the J end lost 0 bases, and 4 bases lay between the germline ends. The length of the CDR3 is 13 residues. Germline values: CDR1 MNHEY, CDR2 SMNVEV (reference sequence). CDR3 sequence reads: CASSPTNTGELFF. Written as DNA, the CDR3 is TGTGCCAGCAGTCCCACGAACACCGGGGAGCTGTTTTTT.

V is TRBV5-1 and J is TRBJ2-2; perhaps TRBD1 as D (6 bases). Germline values: CDR1 SGHRS, CDR2 YFSETQ. The CDR3 consists of 17 residues. Trimming removed 3 bases from V and 2 bases from J, with 17 bases in between. CDR3 amino acids: CASSSLSGASNTGELFF. Written as DNA, the CDR3 is TGCGCCAGCAGCTCCCTGTCAGGGGCGAGTAACACCGGGGAGCTGTTTTTT.

The chain employs TRBV7-9 and TRBJ2-1, with 7 bases matching TRBD2. J was trimmed by 8 bases and V by 1 base; bases with no gene match: 11. Germline assignment: CDR1 SEHNR and CDR2 FQNEAQ (reference sequence). This CDR3 is 16 amino acids long. The chain's CDR3 is CASSLVVASGWDEQFF. As DNA, the CDR3 is TGTGCCAGCAGCTTAGTCGTGGCTAGCGGATGGGATGAGCAGTTCTTC.

J is TRBJ2-1 and V is TRBV5-4; 8 bases line up with TRBD2. J lost 0 bases, V lost 3 bases, and 5 bases had no gene match. The CDR3 is 16 residues long. The germline V gene has CDR1 SGHNT and CDR2 YYREEE (reference sequence). The CDR3 nucleotides are TGTGCCAGCAGCTCCTCGGGGGGGAGCTCCTACAATGAGCAGTTCTTC. Protein sequence: CASSSSGGSSYNEQFF.

The chain recombines TRBV28 with TRBJ2-1, with 12 nucleotides matching TRBD2. V dropped 6 bases and J dropped 4; count of bases not matched to a gene: 4. Per the germline V gene, CDR1 is MDHEN and CDR2 is SYDVKM. The CDR3 runs 15 residues. CDR3 sequence reads: CASRNGLAGYNEQFF. Here the CDR3 DNA reads TGTGCCAGCAGGAACGGACTAGCGGGATACAATGAGCAGTTCTTC.

This clone was detected many times. The V gene is TRBV11-2, the J gene TRBJ2-7; D perhaps matches TRBD2 (5 bases). This CDR3 is 15 amino acids long. Per germline, CDR1 SGHAT and CDR2 FQNNGV. Trimming left V 5 bases short and J 5 bases short, with 19 bases between. CDR3 residues: CASSLNIEGWDEQYF. Written as DNA, the CDR3 is TGTGCCAGCAGCCTAAACATTGAGGGTTGGGACGAGCAGTACTTC.

The chain employs TRBV7-2 and TRBJ2-5; weak D call: TRBD2 (5 bases). Germline V gene sequence: CDR1 SGHTA, CDR2 FQGNSA. The V gene lost 5 bases and the J gene lost 5 bases, with 15 bases spanning the gap. The CDR3 runs to 14 residues. DNA for the CDR3: TGTGCCAGCAGCGGACGGACCCGAGGGGAGACCCAGTACTTC. Amino acid sequence: CASSGRTRGETQYF.

This clone was found once. The CDR3 reads CASSMVRLRDTEAFF. The CDR3 bases are TGTGCCAGTAGTATGGTCAGGCTGCGGGACACTGAAGCTTTCTTT. The chain recombines TRBV19 with TRBJ1-1; the D is unclear. Germline assignment: CDR1 LNHDA and CDR2 SQIVND (reference sequence). V was pared by 3 bases and J by 3 bases, with 14 bases between. CDR3 length: 15 residues.

The V gene is TRBV15, the J gene TRBJ1-1; D uncertain. Trimming took off 5 bases at V and 0 bases at J, with 10 bases between the two ends. The CDR3 contains 14 residues. Germline V gene lookup returns CDR1 LNHNV and CDR2 YYDKDF (reference sequence). CDR3 coding DNA: TGTGCCACCAGCGTGCGAATCATGAACACTGAAGCTTTCTTT. Its protein product is CATSVRIMNTEAFF.

The chain uses TRBV11-2 and TRBJ2-3, with 12 bases that match TRBD2. Trimming took 1 base from V and 0 from J; bases not matched to a gene: 2. This CDR3 spans 17 amino acids. Looked up from germline, CDR1 is SGHAT and CDR2 is FQNNGV. The CDR3 DNA is TGTGCCAGCAGCTTAGGACTAGCGGGAGACAGCACAGATACGCAGTATTTT. This encodes CASSLGLAGDSTDTQYF.

There are a few counts of this clone. V is TRBV5-1 and J is TRBJ2-1; 16 bases align to TRBD2. The junction had 9 bases not matched to a gene; V was cut back by 5 bases and J by 7 bases. The CDR3 runs to 17 residues. Germline V gene lookup returns CDR1 SGHRS and CDR2 YFSETQ. The CDR3 region has the DNA TGCGCCAGCAGACTGGGACTAGCGGGAGGGGGAGGGAATGAGCAGTTCTTC. This translates into CASRLGLAGGGGNEQFF. The full variable domain, its missing parts supplied by reference TRBV5-1 and TRBJ2-1, is KAGVTQTPRYLIKTRGQQVTLSCSPISGHRSVSWYQQTPGQGLQFLFEYFSETQRNKGNFPGRFSGRQFSNSRSEMNVSTLELGDSALYLCASRLGLAGGGGNEQFFGPGTRLTVL.

The V and J genes are TRBV7-6 and TRBJ1-4, with D uncertain. V shed 1 base and J shed 0 bases, with 6 bases lying between them. Per the germline V gene, CDR1 is SGHVS and CDR2 is FNYEAQ. The CDR3 contains 15 residues. In DNA form, the CDR3 reads TGTGCCAGCAGCTTAGAACCGGCAACTAATGAAAAACTGTTTTTT. Protein sequence: CASSLEPATNEKLFF. Supplemented by reference TRBV7-6 and TRBJ1-4, the full variable domain reads GAGVSQSPRYKVTKRGQDVALRCDPISGHVSLYWYRQALGQGPEFLTYFNYEAQQDKSGLPNDRFSAERPEGSISTLTIQRTEQRDSAMYRCASSLEPATNEKLFFGSGTQLSVL.

In its sample, this clone was seen a few times. The gene calls are TRBV19 and TRBJ1-5; D might be TRBD1 (5 bases). V dropped 7 bases and J dropped 3 bases, with 16 bases sitting between them. CDR1 is LNHDA, CDR2 SQIVND, per germline (reference sequence). This CDR3 region has 15 residues. CDR3 protein: CASNGNYGANQPQHF. The CDR3 bases are TGTGCCAGTAATGGGAACTATGGGGCCAATCAGCCCCAGCATTTT. The full variable domain, rest sourced from reference TRBV19 and TRBJ1-5, is DGGITQSPKYLFRKEGQNVTLSCEQNLNHDAMYWYRQDPGQGLRLIYYSQIVNDFQKGDIAEGYSVSREKKESFPLTVTSAQKNPTAFYLCASNGNYGANQPQHFGDGTRLSIL.

The CDR3 region is CASSFGGATEKLFF. The CDR3 DNA follows: TGTGCCAGCAGTTTTGGGGGGGCAACGGAAAAACTGTTTTTT. The chain joins TRBV28 to TRBJ1-4, with D possibly being TRBD1 (6 bases). V gave up 3 bases and J gave up 8 bases, with 13 bases separating them. Germline-derived CDR1 and CDR2 are MDHEN and SYDVKM. The CDR3 loop spans 14 amino acids.

CDR3 region: CASSLEGANYGYTF. The CDR3, as DNA: TGCGCCAGCAGCTTGGAGGGGGCGAACTATGGCTACACCTTC. The gene calls are TRBV5-1 and TRBJ1-2; 7 positions agree with TRBD1. CDR1 and CDR2 (germline): SGHRS, YFSETQ. The CDR3 spans 14 residues. The ends lost 0 bases at V and 2 bases at J; junction bases unmatched: 1.

This chain connects TRBV14 to TRBJ2-1; TRBD2 aligns across 7 bases. This CDR3 contains 14 residues. CDR1 and CDR2 (germline): SGHDN, FVKESK. Losses at the gene ends were 1 base for V and 10 bases for J; bases not matched to a gene: 7. DNA for the CDR3: TGTGCCAGCAGCCAAGTGCCGGGTAGCGGGGAGCAGTTCTTC. It yields the protein CASSQVPGSGEQFF.

The chain recombines TRBV29-1 with TRBJ2-1; TRBD2 is a possible D gene (6 bases). This CDR3 is 15 amino acids long. V shed 2 bases and J shed 8 bases, with 19 bases lying between them. Looked up from germline, CDR1 is SQVTM and CDR2 is ANQGSEA. The chain's CDR3 is CSVELRGLREHEQFF. CDR3 nucleotides: TGCAGCGTTGAACTTCGAGGGCTCCGGGAGCATGAGCAGTTCTTC.

The gene calls are TRBV7-6 and TRBJ1-2; D possibly corresponds to TRBD1 (6 bases). The germline V and J ends were trimmed by 5 bases and 7 bases, with 20 bases remaining between them. CDR1 is SGHVS and CDR2 is FNYEAQ in the germline V gene. The CDR3 sequence is 15 residues long. The CDR3 loop is CASSPLDSPIGGYTF. The CDR3 DNA sequence: TGTGCCAGCAGCCCCCTGGACAGCCCGATCGGTGGCTACACCTTC. Complete variable domain (other parts from reference TRBV7-6 and TRBJ1-2): GAGVSQSPRYKVTKRGQDVALRCDPISGHVSLYWYRQALGQGPEFLTYFNYEAQQDKSGLPNDRFSAERPEGSISTLTIQRTEQRDSAMYRCASSPLDSPIGGYTFGSGTRLTVV.